This TCR beta chain was captured by sequencing in a study of graft-versus-host responses after intestinal transplantation. Findings of the study overall: GvH clones turned up in recipient marrow; some had shown up first in ileum or blood.

Grafts had their tissue processed, releasing intraepithelial and lamina propria lymphocytes. Trimming pared 6 bases from V and 4 bases from J, leaving 15 bases between. The CDR3 covers 15 residues. In germline, CDR1 is MNHNY, CDR2 SVGAGI (reference sequence). Turning to this clone: Its antigen is unknown.

Only in-frame clones appear in the TCRdb table, and some are missing; sequencing was by immunoSEQ multiplex PCR. The sample contains about 14,000 clones, 70% to 85% of which appear only once. Material: ileum tissue, obtained roughly 28 days after intestinal transplant. The TCR originated in a human patient who received an intestinal transplant, so some T cells may come from the graft donor. This chain uses TRBV6-6 with TRBJ2-2; D is perhaps TRBD1 (5 bases). The CDR3, as DNA: TGTGCCAGCAGCGGAGTGGGGCCACGCACCGGGGAGCTGTTTTTT. Translated: CASSGVGPRTGELFF.